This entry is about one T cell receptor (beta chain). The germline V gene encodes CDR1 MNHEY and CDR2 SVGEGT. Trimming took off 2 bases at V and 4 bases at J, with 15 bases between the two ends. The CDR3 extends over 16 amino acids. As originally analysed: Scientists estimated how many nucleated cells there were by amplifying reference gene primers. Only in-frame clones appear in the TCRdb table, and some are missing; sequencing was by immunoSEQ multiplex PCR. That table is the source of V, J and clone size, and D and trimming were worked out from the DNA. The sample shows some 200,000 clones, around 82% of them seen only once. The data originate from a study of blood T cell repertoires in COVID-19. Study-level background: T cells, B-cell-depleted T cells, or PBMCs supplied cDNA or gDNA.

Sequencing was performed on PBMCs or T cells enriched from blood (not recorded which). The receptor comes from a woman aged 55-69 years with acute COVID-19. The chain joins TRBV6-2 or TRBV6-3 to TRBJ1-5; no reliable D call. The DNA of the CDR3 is TGTGCCAGCAGTTACCGTTTGGCCCCGCTGAATCAGCCCCAGCATTTT. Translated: CASSYRLAPLNQPQHF.